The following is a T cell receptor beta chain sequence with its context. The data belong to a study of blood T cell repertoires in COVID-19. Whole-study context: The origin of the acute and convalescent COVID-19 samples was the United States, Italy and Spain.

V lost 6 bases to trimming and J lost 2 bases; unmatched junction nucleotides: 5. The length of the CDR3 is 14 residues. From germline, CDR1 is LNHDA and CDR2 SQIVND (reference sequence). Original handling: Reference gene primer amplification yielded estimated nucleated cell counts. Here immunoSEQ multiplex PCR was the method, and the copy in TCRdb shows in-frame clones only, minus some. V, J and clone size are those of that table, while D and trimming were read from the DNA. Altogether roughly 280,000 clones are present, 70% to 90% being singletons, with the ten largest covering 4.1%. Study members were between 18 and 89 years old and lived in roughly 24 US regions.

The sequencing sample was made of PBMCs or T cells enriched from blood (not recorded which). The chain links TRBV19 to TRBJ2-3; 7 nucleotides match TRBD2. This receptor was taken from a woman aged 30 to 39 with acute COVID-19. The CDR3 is CASRTGGTTDTQYF. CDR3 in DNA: TGTGCCAGTAGGACGGGAGGTACCACAGATACGCAGTATTTT. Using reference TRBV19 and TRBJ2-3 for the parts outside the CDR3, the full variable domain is DGGITQSPKYLFRKEGQNVTLSCEQNLNHDAMYWYRQDPGQGLRLIYYSQIVNDFQKGDIAEGYSVSREKKESFPLTVTSAQKNPTAFYLCASRTGGTTDTQYFGPGTRLTVL.